The 31 T cell receptor beta chains below come from one sample, sequenced in a study of T cells after posttransplantation cyclophosphamide. Assay used: immunoSEQ multiplex PCR; TCRdb lists only in-frame clones, some missing. The table has several thousand clones, nearly 90% seen once. Sequenced material: memory CD4+ T cells sorted from PBMCs. Receptor source: a woman aged 55-70 years in good health, CMV-negative, and a related stem cell transplant donor.

The chain links TRBV19 to TRBJ2-1, with 10 nucleotides matching TRBD1. The CDR3 covers 14 residues. The V segment lost 9 bases and the J segment 7 bases; nucleotides outside the gene matches: 9. The germline V gene encodes CDR1 LNHDA and CDR2 SQIVND (reference sequence). CDR3 DNA sequence: TGTGCCAGCGCCGGGACAGGGGTAATGAATGAGCAGTTCTTC. Its translation: CASAGTGVMNEQFF.

V and J are TRBV5-1 and TRBJ2-3; TRBD2 matches at 10 bases. The germline V gene has CDR1 SGHRS and CDR2 YFSETQ. J gave up 2 bases and V 3 bases, and 3 bases lay outside the gene matches. The CDR3 is 15 amino acids. The CDR3 DNA reads TGCGCCAGCAGCTCCGGACTAGCGGACACAGATACGCAGTATTTT. As protein: CASSSGLADTDTQYF.

The J gene is TRBJ2-1, the V gene TRBV9; 7 bases agree with TRBD2. This CDR3 contains 16 residues. The V gene end was trimmed by 4 bases and the J gene end by 7 bases; junction bases not matched to a gene: 14. CDR1 and CDR2 (germline): SGDLS, YYNGEE. The CDR3 bases are TGTGCCAGCAGCCCCCTAGCGGACCTCTCTAAGAATGAGCAGTTCTTC. Its translation is CASSPLADLSKNEQFF.

The CDR3 DNA sequence: TGTGCCAGCTCAGACAGGGTCTATGGCTACACCTTC. Translating gives CASSDRVYGYTF. The chain links TRBV6-1 to TRBJ1-2; 7 bases fit TRBD1. CDR3 length equals 12 residues. The germline V gene encodes CDR1 MNHNS and CDR2 SASEGT. V shed 8 bases, J shed 4 bases, and the junction held 4 bases outside the gene matches.

This clone was detected only once. This chain joins TRBV19 and TRBJ1-2, with 8 bases that match TRBD1. The CDR3 length is 14 residues. Trimming cost V 3 bases and J 5 bases; bases outside gene matches: 5. Germline assignment: CDR1 LNHDA and CDR2 SQIVND (reference sequence). CDR3 loop: CASSMLGQVYGYTF. CDR3 nucleotides: TGTGCCAGTAGTATGTTGGGACAGGTTTATGGCTACACCTTC.

This sequence joins TRBV9 and TRBJ2-3, with a weak D call TRBD2 (6 bases). V lost 4 bases and J 8 bases, leaving 14 bases between the germline ends. CDR1 and CDR2 from the germline V gene are SGDLS and YYNGEE. The CDR3 is made up of 13 amino acids. This CDR3 reads CASSLQAAGTQYF. The CDR3 DNA sequence: TGTGCCAGCAGCCTCCAGGCAGCGGGTACGCAGTATTTT.

The chain has TRBV7-7 and TRBJ2-2, with 9 bases lining up with TRBD2. The CDR3 has 16 amino acids. From germline, CDR1 is SSHAT and CDR2 FNYEAQ (reference sequence). V trimming: 4 bases; J trimming: 5 bases; junction bases outside the gene matches: 8. The CDR3 DNA reads TGTGCCAGCAGCTCCAATAGCGGGAGTCGTACCGGGGAGCTGTTTTTT. As protein: CASSSNSGSRTGELFF.

V gene TRBV7-2 combines with J gene TRBJ1-5, with TRBD1 identical over 7 bases. Germline CDR1 and CDR2: SGHTA and FQGNSA. J was trimmed by 7 bases and V by 5 bases; bases with no gene match: 20. The CDR3 totals 18 residues. DNA of the CDR3: TGTGCCAGCAGCCTAGGACCCCACCGACAGGGTTCTGGACAGCCCCAGCATTTT. Its protein product is CASSLGPHRQGSGQPQHF.

The chain carries TRBV12-2 and TRBJ2-3; the DNA was not compared with TRBD2, the D call given in the table. TRBV12-2 is described as a pseudogene. The CDR3 sequence is 22 residues long. This chain's CDR3 is CASRPEGVRSKAGARRGDTQYF. Written as DNA, the CDR3 is TGTGCAAGTCGCCCGGAAGGTGTGAGGAGCAAAGCGGGGGCACGTAGAGGAGATACGCAGTATTTT.

The chain links TRBV7-2 to TRBJ1-5; D ambiguous. The V gene lost 5 bases and the J gene lost 4 bases, with 12 bases spanning the gap. Germline V lookup: CDR1 SGHTA, CDR2 FQGNSA. This CDR3 comprises 14 residues. CDR3 sequence: CASSPRHSNQPQHF. The CDR3 DNA is TGTGCCAGCAGCCCCCGACACTCTAATCAGCCCCAGCATTTT.

This chain links TRBV11-2 with TRBJ2-1, with D possibly matching TRBD1 (6 bases). The CDR3 is 18 amino acids. Germline lookup yields CDR1 SGHAT and CDR2 FQNNGV. V lost 2 bases and J lost 8, with 25 bases in between. CDR3 in amino acids: CASSLRGGGAPQGDEQFF. Written as DNA, the CDR3 is TGTGCCAGCAGCTTAAGAGGTGGGGGCGCCCCTCAAGGTGATGAGCAGTTCTTC.

This clone has only one observation. J is TRBJ1-1 and V is TRBV19; 8 nucleotides agree with TRBD1. From germline, CDR1 is LNHDA and CDR2 SQIVND (reference sequence). V shed 5 bases, J shed 10 bases, and the junction held 9 bases outside the gene matches. The CDR3 is 13 residues long. The CDR3 here is CASSPGGGVLAFF. The CDR3, as DNA: TGTGCCAGTAGTCCAGGGGGCGGCGTCTTAGCTTTCTTT.

This chain connects TRBV6-5 to TRBJ2-7; 7 bases match TRBD1. CDR1 and CDR2 from the germline V gene are MNHEY and SVGAGI. The V segment lost 10 bases and the J segment 8 bases; nucleotides outside the gene matches: 17. The CDR3 consists of 14 residues. In DNA form, the CDR3 reads TGTGCCACCGACTGGGACAGAGGAAGGATGAAGCAGTACGTC. Translating it yields CATDWDRGRMKQYV.

The chain has TRBV6-5 and TRBJ1-6; no clear D gene. Between the trimmed V and J ends, which lost 6 bases and 5 bases, there was a span of 11 bases. Looked up from germline, CDR1 is MNHEY and CDR2 is SVGAGI. The CDR3 is made up of 14 amino acids. Written as DNA, the CDR3 is TGTGCCAGCAGCCTACCCGGGGATAATTCACCCCTCCACTTT. Its protein product is CASSLPGDNSPLHF.

In nucleotides, the CDR3 is TGTGCCAGCAGCGGCGGGGGGACTAGCATCGACCAAAACATTCAGTACTTC. Encoded protein: CASSGGGTSIDQNIQYF. The chain has TRBV9 and TRBJ2-4, with TRBD2 matching over 9 bases. Germline values: CDR1 SGDLS, CDR2 YYNGEE. This CDR3 comprises 17 residues. V was pared by 3 bases and J by 5 bases, with 12 bases of the junction left unmatched.

V and J are TRBV19 and TRBJ1-5; D unclear. The germline V and J ends were trimmed by 3 bases and 0 bases, with 9 bases remaining between them. This CDR3 has 15 residues. From germline, CDR1 is LNHDA and CDR2 SQIVND (reference sequence). The CDR3 region is CASSIRHNSNQPQHF. The DNA of the CDR3 is TGTGCCAGTAGTATCAGGCATAATAGCAATCAGCCCCAGCATTTT.

The CDR3 sequence is CATSRDTNYGYTF. The CDR3 DNA sequence: TGTGCCACCAGCAGAGACACTAACTATGGCTACACCTTC. The chain combines TRBV15 with TRBJ1-2; D gene unclear. Germline lookup yields CDR1 LNHNV and CDR2 YYDKDF (reference sequence). The CDR3 is made up of 13 amino acids. V was trimmed by 0 bases and J by 0 bases, leaving 2 bases between them.

A note on this clone: At the DNA level, this CDR3 is encoded by other sequences in the same sample as well. The V call is TRBV4-2, the J call TRBJ1-6; D perhaps matches TRBD1 (5 bases). Germline-derived CDR1 and CDR2 are LGHNA and YNFKEQ. The CDR3 sequence is 15 residues long. V was trimmed by 1 base and J by 4 bases, leaving 8 bases between them. CDR3 loop: CASSQGQPYNSPLHF. The CDR3 DNA reads as TGTGCCAGCAGCCAAGGACAGCCATATAATTCACCCCTCCACTTT.

In this sample, this clone turned up a few times. The chain links TRBV5-4 to TRBJ2-2; 8 bases align to TRBD2. The CDR3 is made up of 16 amino acids. The trim removed 5 bases at V and 1 base at J, leaving 7 bases unmatched. Germline lookup yields CDR1 SGHNT and CDR2 YYREEE (reference sequence). DNA for the CDR3: TGTGCCAGCAGTTATAGAGCGGGGGTGAACACCGGGGAGCTGTTTTTT. This sequence encodes CASSYRAGVNTGELFF.

The V call is TRBV28, the J call TRBJ1-5, with 9 positions matching TRBD1. The germline V gene encodes CDR1 MDHEN and CDR2 SYDVKM. The CDR3 extends over 17 amino acids. Trimming at V came to 7 bases and at J to 0 bases, leaving 10 bases not matched to a gene. CDR3 amino acids: CASITGGLGYSNQPQHF. The CDR3 region has the DNA TGTGCCAGCATTACAGGGGGCTTGGGATATAGCAATCAGCCCCAGCATTTT.

The chain links TRBV6-1 to TRBJ2-4; 11 nucleotides agree with TRBD2. Germline V lookup: CDR1 MNHNS, CDR2 SASEGT. The junction had 1 base not matched to a gene; V was cut back by 6 bases and J by 0 bases. The CDR3 length is 15 residues. CDR3 DNA: TGTGCCAGCAGGACTAGCGGGGTAGCCAAAAACATTCAGTACTTC. Translation gives CASRTSGVAKNIQYF.

The chain uses TRBV5-1 and TRBJ1-2; 9 bases map to TRBD1. The CDR3 sequence is 14 residues long. Germline V gives CDR1 SGHRS, CDR2 YFSETQ. With V trimmed by 0 bases and J by 5 bases, 2 bases remained unmatched. CDR3 amino acids: CASSLGQGEYGYTF. The CDR3 bases are TGCGCCAGCAGCTTGGGACAGGGGGAGTATGGCTACACCTTC.

The CDR3 region is CASSRQGLSDTQYF. CDR3 DNA: TGTGCCAGCAGCCGACAGGGCCTATCAGATACGCAGTATTTT. The chain has TRBV28 and TRBJ2-3; TRBD1 matches 7 bases. Germline-derived CDR1 and CDR2 are MDHEN and SYDVKM. V lost 6 bases to trimming and J lost 4 bases; unmatched junction nucleotides: 7. This CDR3 is 14 amino acids long. Full variable domain (rest looked up from reference TRBV28 and TRBJ2-3): DVKVTQSSRYLVKRTGEKVFLECVQDMDHENMFWYRQDPGLGLRLIYFSYDVKMKEKGDIPEGYSVSREKKERFSLILESASTNQTSMYLCASSRQGLSDTQYFGPGTRLTVL.

J is TRBJ2-7 and V is TRBV5-6; D perhaps matches TRBD1 (7 bases). V lost 4 bases and J 4 bases, leaving 18 bases between the germline ends. Germline V lookup: CDR1 SGHDT, CDR2 YYEEEE. This CDR3 contains 15 residues. CDR3 in DNA: TGTGCCAGCAGCCTAGCTTCAGGGGGGCAGTACGAGCAGTACTTC. It translates to CASSLASGGQYEQYF.

J is TRBJ2-1 and V is TRBV28; D call uncertain. CDR1 and CDR2 from the germline V gene are MDHEN and SYDVKM. With 2 bases removed from V and 3 bases from J, the gap between germline ends came to 8 bases. CDR3 size: 14 residues. CDR3 region: CASSLPERYNEQFF. CDR3 sequence (DNA): TGTGCCAGCAGTTTACCAGAGCGCTACAATGAGCAGTTCTTC.

The rearrangement joins TRBV5-1 to TRBJ2-3; D is possibly TRBD2 (6 bases). Germline V gene lookup returns CDR1 SGHRS and CDR2 YFSETQ. V lost 4 bases, J lost 1 base, and 13 bases lay in between. The CDR3 sequence is 15 residues long. The CDR3 is CASSPRASGTDTQYF. CDR3 nucleotides: TGCGCCAGCAGCCCTCGGGCTAGCGGCACAGATACGCAGTATTTT.

CDR3 coding DNA: TGTGCCAGCAGCTTAGCGGGGCCTGGGCAGCCCCAGCATTTT. It translates to CASSLAGPGQPQHF. The chain links TRBV7-2 to TRBJ1-5; D possibly corresponds to TRBD1 (5 bases). V was clipped by 0 bases and J by 7 bases, with 10 bases between them. The CDR3 length is 14 residues. Germline V gives CDR1 SGHTA, CDR2 FQGNSA.

J is TRBJ2-2 and V is TRBV10-3; possibly TRBD1 for D (5 bases). Germline V lookup: CDR1 ENHRY, CDR2 SYGVKD. CDR3 length equals 12 residues. V lost 6 bases to trimming and J lost 5 bases, with 7 bases between them. The CDR3 DNA reads as TGTGCCATCAGGGCAGGGACCGGGGAGCTGTTTTTT. It translates to CAIRAGTGELFF.

The chain joins TRBV5-4 to TRBJ2-6; D may be TRBD1 (6 bases). Trimming pared 0 bases from V and 2 bases from J, leaving 9 bases between. Germline CDR1 and CDR2: SGHNT and YYREEE (reference sequence). The CDR3 runs to 16 residues. CDR3 coding DNA: TGTGCCAGCAGCTTGGACAGGGTTCCTGGGGCCAACGTCCTGACTTTC. Amino acids: CASSLDRVPGANVLTF.

This chain links TRBV5-1 with TRBJ2-2; perhaps TRBD1 as D (5 bases). V was pared by 2 bases and J by 2 bases, with 10 bases between. This CDR3 has 15 residues. Germline CDR1 reads SGHRS; CDR2 reads YFSETQ. The CDR3 DNA reads as TGCGCCAGCAGCTTTGACAGCTTCAACACCGGGGAGCTGTTTTTT. Its protein is CASSFDSFNTGELFF.

This chain uses TRBV28 with TRBJ2-1; 7 positions agree with TRBD2. Germline values: CDR1 MDHEN, CDR2 SYDVKM. This CDR3 has 17 amino acids. V dropped 5 bases and J dropped 2; count of bases not matched to a gene: 12. The CDR3 region is CASSLIKTSVTYNEQFF. The CDR3 region has the DNA TGTGCCAGCAGTCTAATAAAAACTAGCGTCACCTACAATGAGCAGTTCTTC.